The sequence of this T cell receptor beta chain was determined in a study of Tregs in tolerant kidney transplant recipients. Thawed PBMCs were FACS-sorted into unstimulated CD4+CD25+CD127- regulatory T cells, CD4+CD25- non-regulatory cells, CD4 and CD8 cells. Repertoires were generated with immunoSEQ multiplex PCR, while TCRdb's copy carries only in-frame clones and drops some. Of tens of thousands of clones listed, roughly 84% were seen once; the top ten hold about 4.5%. Sequenced material: CD4+ T cells from blood. This TCR derives from a human donor in good health.

The CDR3 DNA sequence: TGTGCCAGCAGCTCACCAGATTATAGCAATCAGCCCCAGCATTTT. Its protein product is CASSSPDYSNQPQHF. This chain links TRBV7-2 with TRBJ1-5, with D unclear. Trimming removed 4 bases at V and 0 bases at J, with 10 bases between. Looked up from germline, CDR1 is SGHTA and CDR2 is FQGNSA. The CDR3 consists of 15 residues.